This T cell receptor beta chain emerged from a study of shared clonotypes between healthy human individuals. Notes on this clone: The target antigen is unknown. Other DNA sequences in this specimen translate into the identical CDR3.

Regarding the study as a whole: When compared with the clonotypes that were shared by all four sorted-subset donors, the non-shared clonotypes turned out to have lower generation probabilities.

Naive CD8 cells comprised CD45RO-negative, CCR7-positively selected cells, excluding terminally differentiated effector memory CD45RA+ cells. Caucasian adults residing in Nashville, Tennessee made up all the donors. Clones were sequenced by immunoSEQ multiplex PCR, and TCRdb holds only the in-frame ones, with some missing. This sample yields around 2,000,000 clones, of which around 96% are seen a single time; 0.9% to 1.5% belongs to the top ten. Germline CDR1 WSHSY, CDR2 SAAADI. The CDR3 extends over 14 amino acids. Trimming removed 0 bases at V and 4 bases at J, with 9 bases between. V and J are TRBV10-2 and TRBJ1-2; no clear D. The sequence was obtained from a man aged 18 to 35 in good health. The sequenced material came from naive CD8+ T cells sorted from blood. CDR3 sequence reads: CASSESGSSYGYTF. As DNA, the CDR3 is TGCGCCAGCAGTGAGTCGGGCAGTTCCTATGGCTACACCTTC.